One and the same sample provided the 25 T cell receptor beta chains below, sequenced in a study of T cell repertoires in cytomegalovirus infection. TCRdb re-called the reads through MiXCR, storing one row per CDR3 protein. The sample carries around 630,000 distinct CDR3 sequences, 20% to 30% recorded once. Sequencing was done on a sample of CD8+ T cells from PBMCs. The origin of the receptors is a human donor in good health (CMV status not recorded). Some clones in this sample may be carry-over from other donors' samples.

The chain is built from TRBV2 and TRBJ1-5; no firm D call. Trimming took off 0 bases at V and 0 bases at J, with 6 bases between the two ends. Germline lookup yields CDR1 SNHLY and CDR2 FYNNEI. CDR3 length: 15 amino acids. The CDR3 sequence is CASSEAPYSNQPQHF. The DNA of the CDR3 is TGTGCCAGCAGTGAAGCGCCCTATAGCAATCAGCCCCAGCATTTT.

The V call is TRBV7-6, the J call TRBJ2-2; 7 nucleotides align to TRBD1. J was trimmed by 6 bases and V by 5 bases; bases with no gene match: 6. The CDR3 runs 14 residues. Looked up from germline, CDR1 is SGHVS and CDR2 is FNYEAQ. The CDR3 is CASSTTTGPGELFF. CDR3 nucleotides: TGTGCCAGCAGCACTACGACAGGGCCCGGGGAGCTGTTTTTT.

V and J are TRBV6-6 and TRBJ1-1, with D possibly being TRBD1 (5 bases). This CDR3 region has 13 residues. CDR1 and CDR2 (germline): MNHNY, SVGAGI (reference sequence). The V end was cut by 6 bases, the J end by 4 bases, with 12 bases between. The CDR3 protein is CASSPMGGTEAFF. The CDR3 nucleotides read TGTGCCAGCAGCCCAATGGGGGGCACTGAAGCTTTCTTT.

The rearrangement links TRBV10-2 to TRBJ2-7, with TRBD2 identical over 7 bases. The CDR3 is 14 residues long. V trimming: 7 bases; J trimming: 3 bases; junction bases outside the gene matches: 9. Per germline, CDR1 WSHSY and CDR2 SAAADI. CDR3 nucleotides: TGCGCCAGCAATCAGCGGGGTCAGGACTACGAGCAGTACTTC. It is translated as CASNQRGQDYEQYF.

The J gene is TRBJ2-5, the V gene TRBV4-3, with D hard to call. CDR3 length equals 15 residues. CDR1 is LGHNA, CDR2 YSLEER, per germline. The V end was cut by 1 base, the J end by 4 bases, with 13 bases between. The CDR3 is CASSQGTGLGETQYF. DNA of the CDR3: TGCGCCAGCAGCCAAGGCACGGGTTTGGGAGAGACCCAGTACTTC.

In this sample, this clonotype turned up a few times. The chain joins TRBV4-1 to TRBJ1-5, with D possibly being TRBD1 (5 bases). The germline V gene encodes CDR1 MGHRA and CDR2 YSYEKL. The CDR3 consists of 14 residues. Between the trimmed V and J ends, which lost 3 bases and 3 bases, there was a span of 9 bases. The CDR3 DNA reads TGCGCCAGCAGCCATCGAGGGGACAATCAGCCCCAGCATTTT. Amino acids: CASSHRGDNQPQHF.

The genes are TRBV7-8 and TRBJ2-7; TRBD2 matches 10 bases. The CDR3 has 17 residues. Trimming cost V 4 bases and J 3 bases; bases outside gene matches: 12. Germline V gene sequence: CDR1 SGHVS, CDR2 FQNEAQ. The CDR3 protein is CASSSPRTSGENYEQYV. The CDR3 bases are TGTGCCAGCAGCTCCCCCCGAACTAGCGGGGAGAACTACGAGCAGTACGTC.

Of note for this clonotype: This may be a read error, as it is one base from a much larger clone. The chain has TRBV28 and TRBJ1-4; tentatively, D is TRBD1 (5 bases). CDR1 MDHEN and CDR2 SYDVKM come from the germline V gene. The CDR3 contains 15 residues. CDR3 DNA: TGTGCCAACAGTTTAATGGGGCAGGAAAGGGAAAAACTGTTTTTT. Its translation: CANSLMGQEREKLFF.

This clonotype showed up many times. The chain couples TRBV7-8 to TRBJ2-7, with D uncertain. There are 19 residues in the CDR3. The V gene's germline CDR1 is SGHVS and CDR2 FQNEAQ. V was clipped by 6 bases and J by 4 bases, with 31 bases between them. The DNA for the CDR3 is TGTGCCAGCAGACCGTTGGGTAAGGGTCCCGAGGATTTGGGATACGAGCAGTACGTC. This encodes CASRPLGKGPEDLGYEQYV.

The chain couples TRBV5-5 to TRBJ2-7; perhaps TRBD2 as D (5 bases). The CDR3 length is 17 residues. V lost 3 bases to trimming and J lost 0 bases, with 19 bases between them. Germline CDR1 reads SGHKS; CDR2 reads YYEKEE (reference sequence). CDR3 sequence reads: CASSYRTGQYNSYEQYF. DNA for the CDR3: TGTGCCAGCAGCTACCGGACTGGGCAATATAACTCCTACGAGCAGTACTTC.

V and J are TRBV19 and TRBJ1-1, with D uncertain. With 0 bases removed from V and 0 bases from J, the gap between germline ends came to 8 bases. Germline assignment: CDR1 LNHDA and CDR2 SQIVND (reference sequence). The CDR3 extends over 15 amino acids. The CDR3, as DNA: TGTGCCAGTAGTATAGACGGCTCCATGAACACTGAAGCTTTCTTT. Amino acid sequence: CASSIDGSMNTEAFF.

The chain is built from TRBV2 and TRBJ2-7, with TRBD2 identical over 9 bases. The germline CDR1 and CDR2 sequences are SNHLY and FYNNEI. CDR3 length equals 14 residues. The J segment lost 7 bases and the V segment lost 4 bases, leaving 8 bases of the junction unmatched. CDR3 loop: CASSVSSGGREQYV. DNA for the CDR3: TGTGCCAGCAGTGTTAGTAGCGGGGGAAGAGAGCAGTACGTC.

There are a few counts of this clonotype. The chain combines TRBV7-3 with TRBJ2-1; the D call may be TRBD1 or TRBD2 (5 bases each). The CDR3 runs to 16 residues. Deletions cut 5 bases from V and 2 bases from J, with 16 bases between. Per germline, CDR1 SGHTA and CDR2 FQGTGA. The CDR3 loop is CASSARAGFPYNEQFF. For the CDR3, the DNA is TGTGCCAGCAGCGCGAGGGCAGGGTTCCCCTACAATGAGCAGTTCTTC.

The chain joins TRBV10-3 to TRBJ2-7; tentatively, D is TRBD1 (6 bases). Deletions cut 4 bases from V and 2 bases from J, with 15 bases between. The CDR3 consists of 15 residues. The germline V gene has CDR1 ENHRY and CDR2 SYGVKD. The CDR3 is CAISAAGDRAYEQYV. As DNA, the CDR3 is TGTGCCATCAGTGCTGCAGGGGACCGAGCCTACGAGCAGTACGTC.

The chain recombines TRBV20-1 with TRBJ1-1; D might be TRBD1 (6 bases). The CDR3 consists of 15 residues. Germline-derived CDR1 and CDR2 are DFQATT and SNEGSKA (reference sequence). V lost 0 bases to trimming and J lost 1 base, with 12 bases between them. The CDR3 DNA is TGCAGTGCTAGAGATTTACCGGGGGCGAACACTGAAGCTTTCTTT. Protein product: CSARDLPGANTEAFF.

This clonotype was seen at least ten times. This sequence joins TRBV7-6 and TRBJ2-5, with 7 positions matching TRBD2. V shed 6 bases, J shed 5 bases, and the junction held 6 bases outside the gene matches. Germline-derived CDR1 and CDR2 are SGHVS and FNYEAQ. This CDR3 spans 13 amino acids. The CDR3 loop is CASRAGLGETQYF. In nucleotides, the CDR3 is TGTGCCAGCAGAGCGGGGCTTGGGGAGACCCAGTACTTC.

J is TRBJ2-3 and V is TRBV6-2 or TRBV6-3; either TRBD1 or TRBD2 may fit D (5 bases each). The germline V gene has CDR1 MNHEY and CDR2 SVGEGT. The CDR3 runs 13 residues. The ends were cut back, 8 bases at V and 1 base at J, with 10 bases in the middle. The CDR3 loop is CASQRGGTDTQYF. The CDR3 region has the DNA TGTGCCAGCCAGCGAGGGGGCACAGATACGCAGTATTTT.

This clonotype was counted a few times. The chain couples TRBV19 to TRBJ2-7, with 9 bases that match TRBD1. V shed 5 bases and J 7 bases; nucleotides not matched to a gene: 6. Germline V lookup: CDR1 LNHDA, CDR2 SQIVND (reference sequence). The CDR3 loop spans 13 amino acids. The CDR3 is CASSSGTGFEQYV. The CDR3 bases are TGTGCCAGTAGTTCGGGGACAGGGTTTGAGCAGTACGTC.

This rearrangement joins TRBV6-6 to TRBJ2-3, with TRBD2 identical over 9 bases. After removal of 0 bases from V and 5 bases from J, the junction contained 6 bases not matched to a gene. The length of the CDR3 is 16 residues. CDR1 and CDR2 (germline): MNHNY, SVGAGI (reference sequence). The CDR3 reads CASSYSAGGPLDTQYF. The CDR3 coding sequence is TGTGCCAGCAGTTACTCGGCGGGGGGGCCTTTAGATACGCAGTATTTT.

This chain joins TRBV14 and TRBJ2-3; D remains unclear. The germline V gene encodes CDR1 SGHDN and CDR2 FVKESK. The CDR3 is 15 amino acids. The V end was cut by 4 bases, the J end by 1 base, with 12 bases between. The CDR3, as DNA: TGTGCCAGCAGCCCTCTAAACAGTCGCACAGATACGCAGTATTTT. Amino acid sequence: CASSPLNSRTDTQYF.

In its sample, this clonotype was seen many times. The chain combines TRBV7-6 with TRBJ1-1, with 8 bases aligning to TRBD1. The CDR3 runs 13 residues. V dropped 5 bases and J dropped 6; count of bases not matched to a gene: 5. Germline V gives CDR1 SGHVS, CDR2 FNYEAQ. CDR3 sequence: CASSNPRGPEAFF. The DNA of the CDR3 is TGTGCCAGCAGCAACCCCAGGGGGCCTGAAGCTTTCTTT.

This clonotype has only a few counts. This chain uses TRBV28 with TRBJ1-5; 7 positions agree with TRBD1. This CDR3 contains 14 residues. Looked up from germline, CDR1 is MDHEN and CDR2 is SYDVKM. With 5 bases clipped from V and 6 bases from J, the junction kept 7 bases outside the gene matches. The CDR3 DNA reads TGTGCCAGCAGTCCGGGGGACAGTTTTCAGCCCCAGCATTTT. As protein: CASSPGDSFQPQHF.

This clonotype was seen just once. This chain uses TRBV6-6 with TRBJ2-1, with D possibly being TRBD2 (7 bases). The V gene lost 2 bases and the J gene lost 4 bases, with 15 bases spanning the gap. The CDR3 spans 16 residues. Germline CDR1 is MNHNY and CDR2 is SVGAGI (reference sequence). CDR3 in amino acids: CASSYLRGAGYNEQFF. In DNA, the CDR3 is TGTGCCAGCAGTTACCTCCGGGGGGCTGGTTACAATGAGCAGTTCTTC.

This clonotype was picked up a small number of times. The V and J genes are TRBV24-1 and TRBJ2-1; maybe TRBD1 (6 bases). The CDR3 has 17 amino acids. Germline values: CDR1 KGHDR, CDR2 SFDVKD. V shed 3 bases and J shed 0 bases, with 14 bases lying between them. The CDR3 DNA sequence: TGTGCCACCAGTGATCGAACAGGGATCAGCTCCTACAATGAGCAGTTCTTC. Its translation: CATSDRTGISSYNEQFF.

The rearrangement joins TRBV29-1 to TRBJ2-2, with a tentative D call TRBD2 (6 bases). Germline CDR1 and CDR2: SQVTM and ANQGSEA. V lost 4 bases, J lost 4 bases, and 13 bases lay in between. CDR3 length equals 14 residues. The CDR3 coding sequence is TGCAGCGTTGGTTCGGGGGTTAGCACCGGGGAGCTGTTTTTT. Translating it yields CSVGSGVSTGELFF.